This record looks at one T cell receptor (beta chain) sequence and its context. The data derive from a study of blood T cell repertoires in COVID-19. CDR1 MNHNS and CDR2 SASEGT come from the germline V gene. The CDR3 spans 14 residues. Between the trimmed V and J ends, which lost 2 bases and 7 bases, there was a span of 12 bases. Clones were read by immunoSEQ multiplex PCR, and TCRdb kept only the in-frame ones, dropping some. The data hold more than 250,000 clones, with around 88% observed a single time. The source material was peripheral blood. The sequence was obtained from a woman aged 30 to 39 with COVID-19, enrolled during active disease. The chain carries TRBV6-1 and TRBJ1-5; TRBD1 might be the D (6 bases). CDR3 amino acids: CASSERGGGQPQHF. CDR3 nucleotides: TGTGCCAGCAGTGAAAGAGGGGGGGGGCAGCCCCAGCATTTT.